Listed here is a single TCR beta chain. Which antigen it targets is not known. Base qualities were left out, and no much larger clone turns up one base away. The entry originates in a study of early T cells in non-severe SARS-CoV-2 infection (dated by TCRdb to the early 2020s). Regarding the study in general: Because TCR sequencing relied on bulk RNA taken from unsorted whole blood, pairing of alpha and beta chains was not possible.

Set within a cohort of healthcare workers in London, UK, this nested case-control study involved weekly PCR testing of nasopharyngeal swabs along with blood sampling. Healthcare workers were recruited during the week of the UK lockdown, between 23 and 31 March 2020, and followed weekly for up to about 15 weeks. The full study reports these points: VDJdb matching was skewed toward anti-spike CD8 responses and likely underestimated virus-specific expansions, missing private and CD4 specificities.

Receptor libraries were prepared by 5' RACE. These reads were obtained on a NextSeq 500. In the TCR library protocol, unique molecular identifiers were attached to individual cDNA molecules to correct for PCR bias and sequencing error. TCR alpha and beta chains were both sequenced, and the abundances of alpha and beta sequences in each sample were closely correlated with each other. The published analysis was carried out like this. V gene, J gene and CDR3 annotation of TCR sequences was performed with Decombinator V4. TCRs were defined as expanded if a significant change between any two time points was detected under a Poisson model with p below 0.0001. TCR abundances were normalised to the total number of TCRs sequenced per sample and expressed as counts per million. A search of VDJdb, accessed on 1 November 2021, was run for TCRs annotated to CMV, EBV and SARS-CoV-2, with TCRs annotated for multiple antigens excluded. TCRdb took the public reads, trimmed them with fastp at Q25, ran MiXCR for clone calling and kept in-frame beta chains. Rows merge per CDR3 protein into single entries with the most common DNA and genes. These V and J calls are TCRdb output, not the study's own analysis. The sample has tens of thousands of distinct CDR3 sequences on record, about 12% of them singletons. Approximately 7% of the sample rests with the top ten.

The sequencing sample was made of whole blood. The source is an adult who was a healthcare worker with PCR-confirmed SARS-CoV-2 infection or an uninfected control (not recorded which).

The CDR3 has the sequence CSARDVTYTQYF. The nucleotides are TGCAGTGCTAGAGATGTAACTTATACGCAGTATTTT. The chain was built from TRBV20-1 and TRBJ2-3, with the D gene too uncertain to name. Including cysteine and phenylalanine, the CDR3 has 12 amino acids. The kept DNA is CDR3 alone, 36 bases in frame from the first base. Taken from the germline V gene (reference sequence), the CDR1 and CDR2 loops are DFQATT and SNEGSKA. V is pared back by 0 bases and J by 7 bases, with 8 bases lying between the germline termini.